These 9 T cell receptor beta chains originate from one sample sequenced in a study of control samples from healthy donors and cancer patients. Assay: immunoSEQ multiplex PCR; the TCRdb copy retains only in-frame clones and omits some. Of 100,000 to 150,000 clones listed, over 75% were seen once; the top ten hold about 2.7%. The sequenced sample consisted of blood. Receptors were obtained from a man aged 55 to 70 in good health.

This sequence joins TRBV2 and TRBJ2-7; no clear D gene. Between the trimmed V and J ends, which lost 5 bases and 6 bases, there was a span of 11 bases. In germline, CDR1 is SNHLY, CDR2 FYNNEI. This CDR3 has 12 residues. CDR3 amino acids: CASSPTPGEQYF. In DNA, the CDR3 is TGTGCCAGCAGTCCAACTCCGGGCGAGCAGTACTTC.

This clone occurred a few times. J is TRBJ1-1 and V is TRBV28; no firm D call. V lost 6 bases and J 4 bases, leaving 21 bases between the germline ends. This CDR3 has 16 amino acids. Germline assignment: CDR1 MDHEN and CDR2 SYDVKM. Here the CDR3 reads CASRPSVGIPITEAFF. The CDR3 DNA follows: TGTGCCAGCAGGCCCTCGGTGGGGATCCCCATCACTGAAGCTTTCTTT.

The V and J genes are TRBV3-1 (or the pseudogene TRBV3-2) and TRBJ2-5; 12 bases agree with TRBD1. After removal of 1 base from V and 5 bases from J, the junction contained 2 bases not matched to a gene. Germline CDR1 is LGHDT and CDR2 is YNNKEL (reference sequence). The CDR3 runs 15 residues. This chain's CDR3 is CASSQAGTGGETQYF. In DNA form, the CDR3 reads TGTGCCAGCAGCCAAGCCGGGACAGGGGGCGAGACCCAGTACTTC.

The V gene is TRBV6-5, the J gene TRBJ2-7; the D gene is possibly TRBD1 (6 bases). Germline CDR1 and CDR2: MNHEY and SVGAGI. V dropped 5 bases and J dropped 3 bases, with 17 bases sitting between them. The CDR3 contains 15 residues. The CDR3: CASSQDSQRYYEQYF. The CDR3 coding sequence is TGTGCCAGCAGTCAGGACAGCCAGAGATACTACGAGCAGTACTTC.

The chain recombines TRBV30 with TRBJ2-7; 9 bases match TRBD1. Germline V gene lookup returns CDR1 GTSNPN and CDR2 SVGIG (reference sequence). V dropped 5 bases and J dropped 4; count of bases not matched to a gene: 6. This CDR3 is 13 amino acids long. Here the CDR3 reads CAWDRGIDYEQYF. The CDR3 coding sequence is TGTGCCTGGGACAGGGGGATAGATTACGAGCAGTACTTC.

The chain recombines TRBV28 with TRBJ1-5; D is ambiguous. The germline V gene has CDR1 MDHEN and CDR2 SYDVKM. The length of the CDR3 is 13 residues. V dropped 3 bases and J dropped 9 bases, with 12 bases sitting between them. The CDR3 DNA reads TGTGCCAGCAGTTTCGTACCCCGAGGGCCCCAGCATTTT. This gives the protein CASSFVPRGPQHF.

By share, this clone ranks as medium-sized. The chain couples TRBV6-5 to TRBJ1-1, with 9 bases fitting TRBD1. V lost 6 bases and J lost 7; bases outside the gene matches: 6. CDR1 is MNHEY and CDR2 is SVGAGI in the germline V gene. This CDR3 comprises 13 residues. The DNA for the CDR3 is TGTGCCAGCAGAAAACAGGGGGCGGTTGAAGCTTTCTTT. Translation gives CASRKQGAVEAFF.

The CDR3 is CASSFRGTNTEAFF. As DNA, the CDR3 is TGTGCCAGCAGTTTCCGGGGGACGAACACTGAAGCTTTCTTT. The rearrangement joins TRBV28 to TRBJ1-1, with D possibly TRBD1 on 5 matching bases. Trimming cost V 3 bases and J 1 base, with 9 bases left between them. CDR1 is MDHEN and CDR2 is SYDVKM in the germline V gene. CDR3 length: 14 amino acids.

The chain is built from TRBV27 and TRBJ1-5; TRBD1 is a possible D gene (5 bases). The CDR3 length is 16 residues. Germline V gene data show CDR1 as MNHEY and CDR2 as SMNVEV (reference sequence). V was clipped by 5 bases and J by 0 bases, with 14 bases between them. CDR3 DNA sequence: TGTGCCAGCAGTAACCGGGGTCAGGGTAGCAATCAGCCCCAGCATTTT. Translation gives CASSNRGQGSNQPQHF.